This TCR beta chain derives from a study of blood T cells in healthy people across ages. Notes on the study in general: Long-lived donors exceeded aged donors in naive CD4+ cells and diversity. Across the age range, TCR beta diversity per million T cells fell in a roughly linear way.

Using a J-beta primer mix together with a sample-barcoded 5' primer, a second PCR was run for roughly 7 to 12 cycles. Each cDNA molecule was tagged by a template-switch adaptor with 12 random nucleotides. TCRdb fed the 5' RACE reads into MiXCR, producing one record per CDR3 protein. The profile shows 650,000 to 700,000 distinct CDR3 sequences, approximately 52% of them singletons. Per the germline V gene, CDR1 is ENHRY and CDR2 is SYGVKD. The V end was cut by 10 bases, the J end by 1 base, with 14 bases between. This CDR3 has 14 residues. This clonotype was counted many times. The target antigen is unknown.

The TCR sequence derives from a woman aged 80 or over in good health. The sample was blood. This sequence joins TRBV10-3 and TRBJ1-5, with D perhaps matching TRBD1 (5 bases). The CDR3 region is CATSFGGSNQPQHF. The CDR3 DNA reads as TGTGCCACCTCTTTTGGGGGGAGCAATCAGCCCCAGCATTTT.